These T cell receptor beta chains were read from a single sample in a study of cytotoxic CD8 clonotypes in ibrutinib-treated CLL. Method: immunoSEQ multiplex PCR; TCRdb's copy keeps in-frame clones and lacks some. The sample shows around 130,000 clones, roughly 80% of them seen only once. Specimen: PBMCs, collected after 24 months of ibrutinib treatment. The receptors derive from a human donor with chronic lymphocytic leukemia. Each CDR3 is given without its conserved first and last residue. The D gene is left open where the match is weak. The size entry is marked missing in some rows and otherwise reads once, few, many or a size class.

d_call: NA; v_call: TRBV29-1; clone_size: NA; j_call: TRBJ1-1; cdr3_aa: SVRSGLNTEAF
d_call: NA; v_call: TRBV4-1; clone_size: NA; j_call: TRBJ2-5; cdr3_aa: ASSQPQLQETQY
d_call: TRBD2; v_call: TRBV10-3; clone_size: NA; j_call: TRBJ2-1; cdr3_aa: AISPGLAGELPYNEQF
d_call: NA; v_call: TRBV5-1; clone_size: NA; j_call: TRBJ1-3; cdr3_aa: ASSHDGNTIY
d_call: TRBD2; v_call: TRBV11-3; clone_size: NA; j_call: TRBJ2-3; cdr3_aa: ASSLGPAGNTDTQY
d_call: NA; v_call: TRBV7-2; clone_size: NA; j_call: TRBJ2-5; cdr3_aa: ASSQGGLRGLETQY
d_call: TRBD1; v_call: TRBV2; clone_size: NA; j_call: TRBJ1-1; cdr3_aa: ASSESDRPGTEAF
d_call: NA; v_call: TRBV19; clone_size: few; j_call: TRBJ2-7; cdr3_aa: ASSIVPGRYEQY
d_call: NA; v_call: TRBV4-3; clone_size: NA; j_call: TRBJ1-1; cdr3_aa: ASSPGGGSVTEAF
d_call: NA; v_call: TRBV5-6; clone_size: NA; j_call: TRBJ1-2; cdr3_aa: ASAPGWGGYT
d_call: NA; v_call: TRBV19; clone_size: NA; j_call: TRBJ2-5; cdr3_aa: ASSVQLSGETQY
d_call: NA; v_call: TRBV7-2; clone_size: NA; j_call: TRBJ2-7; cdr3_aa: ASSLPLIGEQY
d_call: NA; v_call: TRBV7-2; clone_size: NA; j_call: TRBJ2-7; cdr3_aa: ASSLQSSYEQY
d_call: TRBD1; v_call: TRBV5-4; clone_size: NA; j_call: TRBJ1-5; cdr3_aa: ASSLAGGRNQPQH
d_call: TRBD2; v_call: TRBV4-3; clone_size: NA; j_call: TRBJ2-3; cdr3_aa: ASSQVTSAGPSTDTQY
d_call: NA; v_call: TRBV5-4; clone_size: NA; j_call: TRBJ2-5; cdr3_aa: ASSHVLGLLQETQY
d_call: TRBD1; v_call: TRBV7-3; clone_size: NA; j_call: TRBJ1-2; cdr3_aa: ASSLGQANYGYT
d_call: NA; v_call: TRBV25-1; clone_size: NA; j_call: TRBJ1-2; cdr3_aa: ASRGSYGYT
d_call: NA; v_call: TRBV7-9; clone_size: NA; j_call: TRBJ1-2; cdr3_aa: ASSRGMSYGYT
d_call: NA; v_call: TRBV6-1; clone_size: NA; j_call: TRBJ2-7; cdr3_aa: ASRVTLSSYEQY
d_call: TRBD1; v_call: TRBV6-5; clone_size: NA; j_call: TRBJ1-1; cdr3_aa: ATSGGGLDTEAF
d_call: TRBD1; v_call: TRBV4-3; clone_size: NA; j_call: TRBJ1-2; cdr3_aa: ASSQDIQGSYGYT
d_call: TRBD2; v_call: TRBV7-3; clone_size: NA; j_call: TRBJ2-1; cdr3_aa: ASSPTSGSYNEQF
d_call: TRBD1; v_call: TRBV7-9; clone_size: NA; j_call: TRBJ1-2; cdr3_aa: ASSSGQGVARYT
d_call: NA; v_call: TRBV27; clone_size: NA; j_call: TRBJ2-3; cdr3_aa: ASSLRYTDTQY
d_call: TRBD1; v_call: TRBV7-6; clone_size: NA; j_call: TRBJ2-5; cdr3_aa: ASSYTQGLEETQY
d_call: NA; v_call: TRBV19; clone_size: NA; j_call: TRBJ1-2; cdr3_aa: ASSIDRDENYGYT
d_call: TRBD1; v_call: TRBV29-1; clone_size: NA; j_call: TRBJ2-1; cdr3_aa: SAGDRIYNEQF
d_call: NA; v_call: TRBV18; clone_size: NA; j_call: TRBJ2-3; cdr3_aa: ASSPLRVLSTDTQY
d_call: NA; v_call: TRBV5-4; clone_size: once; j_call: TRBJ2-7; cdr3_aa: ASSLLVWGEQY
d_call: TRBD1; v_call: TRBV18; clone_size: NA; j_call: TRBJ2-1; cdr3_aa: ASSPRQGSYNEQF
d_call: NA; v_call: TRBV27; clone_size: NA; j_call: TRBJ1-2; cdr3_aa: ASRNRARDGYT
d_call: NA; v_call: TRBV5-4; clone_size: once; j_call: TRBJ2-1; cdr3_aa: ASSTKLASNEQF
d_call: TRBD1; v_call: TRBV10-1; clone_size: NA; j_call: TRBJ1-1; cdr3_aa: ASSSDRDTEAF
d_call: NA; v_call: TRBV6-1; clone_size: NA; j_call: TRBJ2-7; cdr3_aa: ASKVSSSYEQY
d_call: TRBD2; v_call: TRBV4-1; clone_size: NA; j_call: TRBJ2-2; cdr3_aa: ASSQVGRGPNTGELF
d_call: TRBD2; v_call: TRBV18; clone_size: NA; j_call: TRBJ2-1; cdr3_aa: ASSPEGLAAYNEQF
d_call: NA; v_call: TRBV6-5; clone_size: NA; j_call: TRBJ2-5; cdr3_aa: ASSPEGPQETQY
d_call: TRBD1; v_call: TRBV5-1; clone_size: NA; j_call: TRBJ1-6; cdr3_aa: ASSFTGRGDNSPLH
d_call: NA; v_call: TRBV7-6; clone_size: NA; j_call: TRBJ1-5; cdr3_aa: ASSRNAGFRQPQH
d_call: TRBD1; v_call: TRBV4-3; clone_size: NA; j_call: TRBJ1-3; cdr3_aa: ASSPGGLTTGNTIY
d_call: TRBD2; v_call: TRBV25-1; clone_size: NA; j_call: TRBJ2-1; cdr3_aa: ASSPGLAGGQNEQF
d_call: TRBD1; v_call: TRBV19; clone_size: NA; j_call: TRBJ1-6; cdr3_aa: ASRTTTGENNSPLH
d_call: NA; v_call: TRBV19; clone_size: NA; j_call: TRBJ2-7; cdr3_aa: ASSPWGRRHISEQY
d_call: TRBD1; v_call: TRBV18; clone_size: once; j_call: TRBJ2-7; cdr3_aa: ASSPPGQGFEQY
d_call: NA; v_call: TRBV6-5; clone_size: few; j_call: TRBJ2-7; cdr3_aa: ASSPMSGLGEQY
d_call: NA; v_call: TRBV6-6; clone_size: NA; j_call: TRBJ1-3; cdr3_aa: ASRQGSGNTIY
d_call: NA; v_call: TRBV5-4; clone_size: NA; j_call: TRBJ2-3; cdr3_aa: ASSFGRLTDTQY
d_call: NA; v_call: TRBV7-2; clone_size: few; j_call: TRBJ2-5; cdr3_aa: ASSLGRTVETQY
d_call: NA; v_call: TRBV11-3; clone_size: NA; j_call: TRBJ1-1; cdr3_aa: ASSSLGSERAENTEAF
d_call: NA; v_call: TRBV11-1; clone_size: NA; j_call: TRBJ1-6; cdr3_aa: ASSLGESSYNSPLH
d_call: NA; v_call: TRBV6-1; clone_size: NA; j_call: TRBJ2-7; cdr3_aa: ASSGPTWEQY
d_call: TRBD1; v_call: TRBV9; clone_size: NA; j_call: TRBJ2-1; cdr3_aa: ASGRGQGSVSSYNEQF
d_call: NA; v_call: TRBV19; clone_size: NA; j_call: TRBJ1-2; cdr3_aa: ASSSPGHLNYGYT
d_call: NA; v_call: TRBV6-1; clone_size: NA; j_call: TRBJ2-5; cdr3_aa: ASSEGAQETQY
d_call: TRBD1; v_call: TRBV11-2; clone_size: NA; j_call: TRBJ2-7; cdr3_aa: ASSLTGSSRNEQY
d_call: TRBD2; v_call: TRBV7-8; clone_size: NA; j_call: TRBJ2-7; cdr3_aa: ASSLVLADSYEQY